A single sample is the source of the 10 T cell receptor beta chains below, sequenced in a study of cytomegalovirus exposure and HLA in healthy donors. Primers included in the PCR were 60 Vbeta and 13 Jbeta primers. Repertoires were generated with immunoSEQ multiplex PCR, while TCRdb's copy carries only in-frame clones and drops some. This sample has about 120,000 clones, with 81% found just once. The sample consisted of PBMCs. The receptors stem from a woman in her thirties or forties in good health and CMV-seronegative.

This clone was recorded a few times. The chain recombines TRBV6-5 with TRBJ2-1; TRBD2 is a possible D gene (5 bases). From germline, CDR1 is MNHEY and CDR2 SVGAGI. There are 14 residues in the CDR3. Trimming cost V 2 bases and J 8 bases, with 13 bases left between them. CDR3 bases: TGTGCCAGCAGTTACGACTACCGAGCAGATGAGCAGTTCTTC. Its protein product is CASSYDYRADEQFF.

This clone was seen once. The J gene is TRBJ2-7, the V gene TRBV7-3; TRBD1 matches at 9 bases. Trimming took 5 bases from V and 3 from J; bases not matched to a gene: 14. The CDR3 runs to 17 residues. The germline V gene encodes CDR1 SGHTA and CDR2 FQGTGA. The CDR3 protein is CASSLDDRGSSYYEQYF. The CDR3 DNA follows: TGTGCCAGCAGCCTCGACGACAGGGGGTCGTCTTACTACGAGCAGTACTTC.

The gene calls are TRBV2 and TRBJ2-5, with 10 bases fitting TRBD2. This CDR3 contains 14 residues. Germline CDR1 SNHLY, CDR2 FYNNEI. J lost 6 bases, V lost 4 bases, and 5 bases had no gene match. The CDR3 is CASSASGGPKTQYF. For the CDR3, the DNA is TGTGCCAGCAGTGCTAGCGGGGGACCAAAGACCCAGTACTTC. The full variable domain, its missing parts supplied by reference TRBV2 and TRBJ2-5, is EPEVTQTPSHQVTQMGQEVILRCVPISNHLYFYWYRQILGQKVEFLVSFYNNEISEKSEIFDDQFSVERPDGSNFTLKIRSTKLEDSAMYFCASSASGGPKTQYFGPGTRLLVL.

The CDR3 sequence: CASRPGTGGAGANVLTF. DNA of the CDR3: TGTGCCAGTAGACCCGGGACAGGGGGCGCGGGGGCCAACGTCCTGACTTTC. The chain has TRBV19 and TRBJ2-6; 12 nucleotides agree with TRBD1. V lost 6 bases, J lost 4 bases, and 7 bases stayed unmatched. The CDR3 consists of 17 residues. In germline, CDR1 is LNHDA, CDR2 SQIVND (reference sequence).

V gene TRBV7-3 combines with J gene TRBJ2-2, with D possibly matching TRBD2 (5 bases). In germline, CDR1 is SGHTA, CDR2 FQGTGA. V gave up 5 bases and J gave up 4 bases, with 14 bases separating them. This CDR3 has 15 amino acids. CDR3 in amino acids: CASSTGNLGTGELFF. The CDR3 DNA follows: TGTGCCAGCAGCACCGGGAACCTGGGCACCGGGGAGCTGTTTTTT. The complete variable domain, with remaining parts taken from reference TRBV7-3 and TRBJ2-2, reads GAGVSQTPSNKVTEKGKYVELRCDPISGHTALYWYRQSLGQGPEFLIYFQGTGAADDSGLPNDRFFAVRPEGSVSTLKIQRTERGDSAVYLCASSTGNLGTGELFFGEGSRLTVL.

The chain recombines TRBV6-5 with TRBJ1-1; maybe TRBD1 (5 bases). Germline lookup yields CDR1 MNHEY and CDR2 SVGAGI. Trimming pared 2 bases from V and 0 bases from J, leaving 10 bases between. This CDR3 comprises 15 residues. DNA for the CDR3: TGTGCCAGCAGTTACGACAGTTACATGAACACTGAAGCTTTCTTT. It yields the protein CASSYDSYMNTEAFF.

The chain recombines TRBV6-5 with TRBJ1-2, with D possibly matching TRBD1 (5 bases). The CDR3 is 12 residues long. CDR1 and CDR2 (germline): MNHEY, SVGAGI. V was trimmed by 8 bases and J by 4 bases, leaving 11 bases between them. Here the CDR3 reads CASGTGRYGYTF. DNA of the CDR3: TGTGCCAGCGGTACAGGCCGCTATGGCTACACCTTC.

V and J are TRBV4-3 and TRBJ2-2, with 10 nucleotides matching TRBD2. The trim removed 2 bases at V and 1 base at J, leaving 7 bases unmatched. In germline, CDR1 is LGHNA, CDR2 YSLEER. CDR3 length: 18 amino acids. The CDR3 here is CASSQSLAGEENTGELFF. The CDR3, as DNA: TGCGCCAGCAGCCAAAGTCTAGCGGGAGAAGAGAACACCGGGGAGCTGTTTTTT.

Worth noting for this clone: The junction departs from germline at one end; a sequencing error may be responsible. The sample contains more than one DNA sequence encoding this CDR3. The chain couples TRBV6-6 to TRBJ2-1; 7 bases are a match to TRBD1. The CDR3 sequence is 15 residues long. In germline, CDR1 is MNHNY, CDR2 SVGAGI (reference sequence). The CDR3 DNA reads as TGTGCTAGCAGTTACCCTCGGGGACAGAACAATGAGCAGTTCTTC. Its translation: CASSYPRGQNNEQFF.

Concerning this clone itself: Other DNA sequences within the sample encode an identical CDR3. This CDR3 reads CASSQDAGGQPQHF. The DNA for the CDR3 is TGCGCCAGCAGCCAAGATGCGGGGGGCCAGCCCCAGCATTTT. The chain carries TRBV4-1 and TRBJ1-5; D possibly corresponds to TRBD1 (6 bases). With 0 bases removed from V and 7 bases from J, the gap between germline ends came to 10 bases. Germline CDR1 MGHRA, CDR2 YSYEKL. The CDR3 has 14 amino acids.